These 9 T cell receptor beta chains were sequenced from one sample in a study of PD-1 blockade in mismatch repair-deficient tumors. Sequencing was performed with immunoSEQ multiplex PCR; in TCRdb, only in-frame clones are kept and a portion is missing. Of some 85,000 clones in the sample, 80% to 90% were seen once. Here the sequenced sample was peripheral blood, taken 44 weeks after starting pembrolizumab. These receptor sequences come from an adult with mismatch repair-deficient cancer.

V is TRBV10-3 and J is TRBJ2-2; D ambiguous. The germline V gene encodes CDR1 ENHRY and CDR2 SYGVKD. The CDR3 totals 12 residues. The V gene lost 3 bases and the J gene lost 8 bases, with 7 bases spanning the gap. The CDR3 here is CAISDVRGELFF. The CDR3 DNA sequence: TGTGCCATCAGTGACGTGAGGGGGGAGCTGTTTTTT.

This chain links TRBV2 with TRBJ2-3; TRBD2 might be the D (5 bases). Per the germline V gene, CDR1 is SNHLY and CDR2 is FYNNEI. This CDR3 spans 13 amino acids. Trimming shortened V by 4 bases and J by 4 bases, and 9 bases separated the two germline ends. The CDR3 DNA follows: TGTGCCAGCAGTGGGGAGAACCCAGATACGCAGTATTTT. Translation gives CASSGENPDTQYF.

The J gene is TRBJ1-1, the V gene TRBV30, with D unresolved. The CDR3 runs to 15 residues. The germline gives CDR1 GTSNPN, CDR2 SVGIG (reference sequence). Trimming removed 0 bases from V and 2 bases from J, with 13 bases in between. The CDR3 loop is CAWSVPSETNTEAFF. The CDR3 nucleotides read TGTGCCTGGAGTGTACCCTCAGAGACAAACACTGAAGCTTTCTTT.

This clone was seen only a few times. This chain links TRBV18 with TRBJ1-2, with TRBD1 identical over 8 bases. This CDR3 has 15 residues. Germline values: CDR1 KGHSH, CDR2 LQKENI. The J segment lost 9 bases and the V segment lost 3 bases, leaving 12 bases of the junction unmatched. CDR3 sequence: CASSPGQTDRDRYTF. CDR3 bases: TGTGCCAGCTCACCCGGACAAACGGACAGGGATCGCTACACCTTC.

The V and J genes are TRBV6-1 and TRBJ2-5, with TRBD2 as a possible D gene (5 bases). The CDR3 has 13 residues. CDR1 MNHNS and CDR2 SASEGT come from the germline V gene. V was pared by 6 bases and J by 2 bases, with 10 bases between. The CDR3 region has the DNA TGTGCCAGCAGAAGCAGCGGACAAGAGACCCAGTACTTC. This encodes CASRSSGQETQYF.

The chain is built from TRBV6-1 and TRBJ2-7; 7 bases map to TRBD2. The CDR3 totals 14 residues. Trimming took 5 bases from V and 3 from J; bases not matched to a gene: 7. The V gene's germline CDR1 is MNHNS and CDR2 SASEGT. This chain's CDR3 is CASSQRTRLYEQYF. The CDR3 nucleotides are TGTGCCAGCAGTCAACGGACTAGGCTCTACGAGCAGTACTTC.

The V and J genes are TRBV6-1 and TRBJ2-3; tentative D call: TRBD1 (6 bases). Germline CDR1 is MNHNS and CDR2 is SASEGT. V shed 11 bases and J shed 3 bases, with 18 bases lying between them. The CDR3 consists of 14 residues. The CDR3 loop reads CASQGNSVTDTQYF. In DNA, the CDR3 is TGTGCCTCACAGGGTAATTCGGTGACAGATACGCAGTATTTT.

The sample holds a few counts of this clone. Different DNA sequences within this sample yield the same CDR3. CDR3 region: CASSIGGQPQHF. The CDR3 nucleotides are TGTGCCAGTAGTATTGGCGGTCAGCCCCAGCATTTT. V and J are TRBV19 and TRBJ1-5, with unresolved D. The V gene's germline CDR1 is LNHDA and CDR2 SQIVND (reference sequence). The CDR3 sequence is 12 residues long. V lost 3 bases, J lost 6 bases, and 6 bases lay in between.

The chain combines TRBV18 with TRBJ2-7; 12 bases map to TRBD1. This CDR3 region has 15 residues. CDR1 and CDR2 from the germline V gene are KGHSH and LQKENI. Trimming at V came to 6 bases and at J to 6 bases, leaving 9 bases not matched to a gene. This CDR3 is CASSPTGTGGSEQYF. In DNA form, the CDR3 reads TGTGCCAGCTCGCCGACCGGGACAGGGGGCTCCGAGCAGTACTTC. The whole variable domain, remainder taken from reference TRBV18 and TRBJ2-7, is NAGVMQNPRHLVRRRGQEARLRCSPMKGHSHVYWYRQLPEEGLKFMVYLQKENIIDESGMPKERFSAEFPKEGPSILRIQQVVRGDSAAYFCASSPTGTGGSEQYFGPGTRLTVT.